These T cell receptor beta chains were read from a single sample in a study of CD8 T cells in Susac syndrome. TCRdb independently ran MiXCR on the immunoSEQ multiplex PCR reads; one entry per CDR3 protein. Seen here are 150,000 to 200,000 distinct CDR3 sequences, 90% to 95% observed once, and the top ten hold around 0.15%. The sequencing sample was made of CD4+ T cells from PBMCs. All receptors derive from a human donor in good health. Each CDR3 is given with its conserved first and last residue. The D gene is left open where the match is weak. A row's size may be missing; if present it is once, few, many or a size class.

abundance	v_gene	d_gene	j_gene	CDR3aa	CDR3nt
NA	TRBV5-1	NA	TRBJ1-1	CASSLEGRTEAFF	TGCGCCAGCAGCTTGGAAGGCAGAACTGAAGCTTTCTTT
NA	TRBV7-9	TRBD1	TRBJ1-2	CASSSRTGGVDGYTF	TGTGCCAGCAGCTCACGGACAGGGGGCGTAGATGGCTACACCTTC
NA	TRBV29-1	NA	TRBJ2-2	CSVLGTLYGELFF	TGCAGCGTGCTCGGGACCCTTTACGGGGAGCTGTTTTTT
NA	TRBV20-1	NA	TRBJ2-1	CSAKENEQFF	TGCAGTGCCAAAGAAAATGAGCAGTTCTTC
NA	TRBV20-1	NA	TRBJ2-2	CSALGTTNTGELFF	TGCAGTGCTCTCGGGACAACGAACACCGGGGAGCTGTTTTTT
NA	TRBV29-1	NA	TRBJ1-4	CSVGGGTNEKLFF	TGCAGCGTTGGGGGGGGAACTAATGAAAAACTGTTTTTT
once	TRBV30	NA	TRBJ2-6	CAWSVHSGANVLTF	TGTGCCTGGAGTGTACACTCTGGGGCCAACGTCCTGACTTTC
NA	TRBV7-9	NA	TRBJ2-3	CASSEQDTQYF	TGTGCCAGCAGCGAGCAAGATACGCAGTATTTT
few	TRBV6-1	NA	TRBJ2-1	CASSERQRIAQFF	TGTGCCAGCAGTGAACGTCAACGCATTGCGCAGTTCTTC
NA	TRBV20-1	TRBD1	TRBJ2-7	CSARDRTGRYEQYF	TGCAGTGCTAGAGATCGGACAGGAAGGTACGAGCAGTACTTC
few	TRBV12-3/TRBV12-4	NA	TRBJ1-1	CASSYLVNTEAFF	TGTGCCAGCAGTTACTTGGTGAACACTGAAGCTTTCTTT
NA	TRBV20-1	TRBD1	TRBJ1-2	CSAPRDRAYTF	TGCAGTGCTCCTCGAGACAGGGCCTACACCTTC
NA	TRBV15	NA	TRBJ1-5	CATSRVDQPQHF	TGTGCCACCAGCAGAGTGGATCAGCCCCAGCATTTT
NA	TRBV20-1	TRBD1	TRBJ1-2	CSGGQGSIRHGYTF	TGCAGTGGGGGACAGGGAAGTATACGGCATGGCTACACCTTC
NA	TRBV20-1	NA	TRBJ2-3	CSARAGEVNTQYF	TGCAGTGCTAGAGCGGGGGAAGTCAATACGCAGTATTTT
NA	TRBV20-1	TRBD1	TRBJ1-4	CSARDAVAGGEKLFF	TGCAGTGCTAGAGATGCGGTGGCAGGGGGTGAAAAACTGTTTTTT
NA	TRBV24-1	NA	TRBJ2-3	CATREAGSTDTQYF	TGTGCCACCAGAGAGGCAGGGAGCACAGATACGCAGTATTTT